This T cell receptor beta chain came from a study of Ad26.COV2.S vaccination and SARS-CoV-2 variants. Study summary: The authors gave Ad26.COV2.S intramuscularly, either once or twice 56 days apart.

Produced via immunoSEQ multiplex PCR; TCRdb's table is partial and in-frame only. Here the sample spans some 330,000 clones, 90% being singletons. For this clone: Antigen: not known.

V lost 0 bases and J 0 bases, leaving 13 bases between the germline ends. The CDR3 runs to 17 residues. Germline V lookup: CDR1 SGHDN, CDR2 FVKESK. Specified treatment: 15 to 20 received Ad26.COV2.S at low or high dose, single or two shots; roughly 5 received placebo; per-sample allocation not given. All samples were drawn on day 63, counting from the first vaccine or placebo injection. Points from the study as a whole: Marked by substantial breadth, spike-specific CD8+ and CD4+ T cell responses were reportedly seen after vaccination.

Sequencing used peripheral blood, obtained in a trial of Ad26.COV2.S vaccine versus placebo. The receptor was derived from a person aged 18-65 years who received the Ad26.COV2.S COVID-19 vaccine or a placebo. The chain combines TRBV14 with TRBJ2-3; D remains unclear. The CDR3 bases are TGTGCCAGCAGCCAAGATCTGCTTGGAAGCAGCACAGATACGCAGTATTTT. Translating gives CASSQDLLGSSTDTQYF.